The rows below give T cell receptor beta chains drawn from one sample of a study of beta chain features in type 1 diabetes. TCRdb's table, derived via immunoSEQ multiplex PCR, lists solely in-frame clones and lacks some. The sample contains under 950,000 clones, about a sixth of which appear only once. Sequencing was performed on naive CD4+ T cells from blood. All receptors derive from a woman aged 18-29 years in good health. CDR3s include the opening cysteine and the closing phenylalanine or tryptophan. A D gene is named only where the DNA matches it firmly. The size entry is marked missing in some rows and otherwise reads once, few, many or a size class.

clone size	D gene	V gene	J gene	CDR3 protein	CDR3 DNA
once	TRBD1	TRBV5-4	TRBJ2-7	CASSLEGTGNEQYF	TGTGCCAGCAGCTTAGAAGGGACAGGGAACGAGCAGTACTTC
NA	NA	TRBV6-1	TRBJ2-1	CASRVAHYNEQFF	TGTGCCAGCAGAGTTGCGCACTACAATGAGCAGTTCTTC
few	TRBD1	TRBV7-2	TRBJ2-2	CASSFYRGAGELFF	TGTGCCAGCAGCTTCTACAGGGGAGCCGGGGAGCTGTTTTTT
few	NA	TRBV7-8	TRBJ1-5	CASRVGQGRNQPQHF	TGTGCCAGCCGCGTAGGGCAGGGGCGGAATCAGCCCCAGCATTTT
NA	NA	TRBV7-2	TRBJ2-7	CASSLEGTGSYEQYF	TGTGCCAGCAGCTTAGAGGGGACGGGCTCCTACGAGCAGTACTTC
NA	NA	TRBV7-9	TRBJ2-7	CASSLVAADQYF	TGTGCCAGCAGCTTAGTAGCAGCCGATCAGTACTTC
NA	TRBD2	TRBV7-2	TRBJ2-2	CASRRGLAGEEGGELFF	TGTGCCAGCAGGCGCGGACTAGCGGGAGAGGAGGGCGGGGAGCTGTTTTTT
NA	TRBD2	TRBV28	TRBJ2-5	CASSLPGGLSETQYF	TGTGCCAGCAGTTTACCGGGGGGTCTCTCAGAGACCCAGTACTTC
few	TRBD1	TRBV10-1	TRBJ1-1	CASSEGQGLNTEAFF	TGCGCCAGCAGTGAAGGACAGGGATTGAACACTGAAGCTTTCTTT
NA	NA	TRBV4-2	TRBJ2-2	CASSQDFLAGELFF	TGTGCCAGCAGCCAAGATTTCCTGGCCGGGGAGCTGTTTTTT
few	TRBD1	TRBV7-9	TRBJ1-2	CASSPRLDITGGNYGYTF	TGTGCCAGCAGCCCCCGGTTGGACATAACAGGGGGCAACTATGGCTACACCTTC
NA	TRBD1	TRBV6-5	TRBJ2-7	CASSRWDRAYEQYF	TGTGCCAGCAGTCGTTGGGACAGAGCCTACGAGCAGTACTTC
NA	TRBD2	TRBV7-2	TRBJ2-1	CASSSSGYNEQFF	TGTGCCAGCAGCTCTAGCGGGTACAATGAGCAGTTCTTC
few	NA	TRBV5-4	TRBJ1-3	CASSLAAGAGNTIYF	TGTGCCAGCAGCTTGGCGGCAGGGGCTGGAAACACCATATATTTT
few	TRBD1	TRBV6-4	TRBJ2-5	CASSARQGQTQYF	TGTGCCAGCAGTGCCAGACAGGGGCAGACCCAGTACTTC
few	NA	TRBV9	TRBJ2-5	CASSDGTYQETQYF	TGTGCCAGCAGCGACGGGACTTACCAAGAGACCCAGTACTTC
NA	NA	TRBV4-3	TRBJ1-3	CASSPGRTHKTPGSGNTIYF	TGCGCCAGCAGCCCGGGGAGGACACATAAGACGCCGGGGTCTGGAAACACCATATATTTT
NA	NA	TRBV19	TRBJ2-3	CASSLWGETDTQYF	TGTGCCAGTAGTCTGTGGGGAGAGACAGATACGCAGTATTTT
few	NA	TRBV7-2	TRBJ2-5	CASSLQGSQETQYF	TGTGCCAGCAGCTTACAGGGGTCCCAAGAGACCCAGTACTTC
NA	NA	TRBV7-8	TRBJ2-3	CASLRGRTDTQYF	TGTGCCAGCCTTCGGGGCCGCACAGATACGCAGTATTTT
NA	TRBD1	TRBV6-1	TRBJ1-5	CASSDRGGIQPQHF	TGTGCCAGCAGTGATCGAGGGGGCATTCAGCCCCAGCATTTT
NA	NA	TRBV25-1	TRBJ2-7	CASREGYEQYF	TGTGCCAGCAGGGAGGGGTACGAGCAGTACTTC